This is a list of T cell receptor beta chains from one sample in a study of blood T cell repertoires in COVID-19. Method: immunoSEQ multiplex PCR; TCRdb's copy keeps in-frame clones and lacks some. The repertoire holds fewer than 350,000 clones, with approximately 90% as singletons. The sequenced sample consisted of peripheral blood. The receptor source for this set is a man aged 35 to 55 with acute or convalescent COVID-19. The CDR3 runs from the conserved cysteine through the conserved F or W. Each record gives: clone size, D gene, V gene, J gene, CDR3 DNA, CDR3 protein. The D gene is left open where the match is weak. Clone size is given for some rows only: seen once, a few or many times, or a class if the clone is expanded.

clone size: NA
D gene: NA
V gene: TRBV12-3/TRBV12-4
J gene: TRBJ1-1
CDR3 DNA: TGTGCCAGCAGTTTACGGAACACTGAAGCTTTCTTT
CDR3 protein: CASSLRNTEAFF

clone size: NA
D gene: NA
V gene: TRBV5-4
J gene: TRBJ1-2
CDR3 DNA: TGTGCCAGCAGCTTTGGAGGGGTAGACTATGGCTACACCTTC
CDR3 protein: CASSFGGVDYGYTF

clone size: NA
D gene: NA
V gene: TRBV3-1/TRBV3-2
J gene: TRBJ1-2
CDR3 DNA: TGTGCCAGCAGTCCAGGAGCGGAGGGAGTCTATGGCTACACCTTC
CDR3 protein: CASSPGAEGVYGYTF

clone size: NA
D gene: TRBD1
V gene: TRBV5-1
J gene: TRBJ1-1
CDR3 DNA: TGCGCCAGCAGCCTGGGACAGGGAGCTGAAGCTTTCTTT
CDR3 protein: CASSLGQGAEAFF

clone size: NA
D gene: TRBD1
V gene: TRBV5-1
J gene: TRBJ2-5
CDR3 DNA: TGCGCCAGCAGCCGGGACAGGGGTTTGGAGACCCAGTACTTC
CDR3 protein: CASSRDRGLETQYF

clone size: NA
D gene: TRBD1
V gene: TRBV7-9
J gene: TRBJ1-1
CDR3 DNA: TGTGCCAGCAGCGCGTGGACAGGGCTGCCTGAAGCTTTCTTT
CDR3 protein: CASSAWTGLPEAFF

clone size: few
D gene: TRBD1
V gene: TRBV30
J gene: TRBJ1-1
CDR3 DNA: TGTGCCTGTCGAGGGGGCCCTTCTGAAGCTTTCTTT
CDR3 protein: CACRGGPSEAFF

clone size: NA
D gene: NA
V gene: TRBV12-5
J gene: TRBJ1-1
CDR3 DNA: TGTGCTAGTGGTTTGCAGGGTTACACTGAAGCTTTCTTT
CDR3 protein: CASGLQGYTEAFF

clone size: once
D gene: NA
V gene: TRBV5-1
J gene: TRBJ1-4
CDR3 DNA: TGCGCCAGCAGCGTACTACAGGGTTTGGGTGAAAAACTGTTTTTT
CDR3 protein: CASSVLQGLGEKLFF

clone size: NA
D gene: NA
V gene: TRBV6-5
J gene: TRBJ1-6
CDR3 DNA: TGTGCCAGCAGGGAGGGGACCGCTAATTCACCCCTCCACTTT
CDR3 protein: CASREGTANSPLHF

clone size: NA
D gene: TRBD2
V gene: TRBV19
J gene: TRBJ2-1
CDR3 DNA: TGTGCCAGTAGTCAATGGGCTAGCGGGAGGAATGAGCAGTTCTTC
CDR3 protein: CASSQWASGRNEQFF

clone size: NA
D gene: NA
V gene: TRBV7-8
J gene: TRBJ1-1
CDR3 DNA: TGTGCCAGCAGCCTCTCGGGGGTTAACATGAACACTGAAGCTTTCTTT
CDR3 protein: CASSLSGVNMNTEAFF

clone size: few
D gene: TRBD1
V gene: TRBV5-1
J gene: TRBJ1-6
CDR3 DNA: TGCGCCAGCAGGGGACAGGTCGGCAATTCACCCCTCCACTTT
CDR3 protein: CASRGQVGNSPLHF

clone size: NA
D gene: NA
V gene: TRBV7-2
J gene: TRBJ1-1
CDR3 DNA: TGTGCCAGCAGCTTAGATAGGGACACCCATGAAGCTTTCTTT
CDR3 protein: CASSLDRDTHEAFF

clone size: NA
D gene: TRBD1
V gene: TRBV19
J gene: TRBJ1-1
CDR3 DNA: TGTGCCAGTAGTCCCTGGACAGGGCTCACTGAAGCTTTCTTT
CDR3 protein: CASSPWTGLTEAFF

clone size: NA
D gene: NA
V gene: TRBV10-1
J gene: TRBJ1-1
CDR3 DNA: TGCGCCAGCAGTGAGTCGGGGGCGAACCCTGAAGCTTTCTTT
CDR3 protein: CASSESGANPEAFF

clone size: NA
D gene: NA
V gene: TRBV5-1
J gene: TRBJ2-3
CDR3 DNA: TGCGCCAGCAGCTATTCGGACAGACAAGTCGATACGCAGTATTTT
CDR3 protein: CASSYSDRQVDTQYF

clone size: NA
D gene: NA
V gene: TRBV11-1
J gene: TRBJ1-1
CDR3 DNA: TGTGCCAGCAGCTTTTCCAAAGGGACTAACACTGAAGCTTTCTTT
CDR3 protein: CASSFSKGTNTEAFF

clone size: NA
D gene: NA
V gene: TRBV9
J gene: TRBJ1-5
CDR3 DNA: TGTGCCAGCAGCGTAGGGGGGGGTAACAATCAGCCCCAGCATTTT
CDR3 protein: CASSVGGGNNQPQHF

clone size: NA
D gene: TRBD1
V gene: TRBV7-2
J gene: TRBJ2-1
CDR3 DNA: TGTGCCAGCAGCTCGGGACAGTCTCCGTTCTTC
CDR3 protein: CASSSGQSPFF

clone size: NA
D gene: NA
V gene: TRBV2
J gene: TRBJ1-2
CDR3 DNA: TGTGCCAGCAGTTCCCAGGTGAACTATGGCTACACCTTC
CDR3 protein: CASSSQVNYGYTF

clone size: NA
D gene: NA
V gene: TRBV9
J gene: TRBJ2-1
CDR3 DNA: TGTGCCAGCAGCGTAGACACCCCGTGGGAGCAGTTCTTC
CDR3 protein: CASSVDTPWEQFF

clone size: NA
D gene: NA
V gene: TRBV5-4
J gene: TRBJ1-1
CDR3 DNA: TGTGCCAGCAGCTTGGGAGGTAACATGAACACTGAAGCTTTCTTT
CDR3 protein: CASSLGGNMNTEAFF

clone size: few
D gene: NA
V gene: TRBV18
J gene: TRBJ1-1
CDR3 DNA: TGTGCCAGCTCACTTCAGACTAACACTGAAGCTTTCTTT
CDR3 protein: CASSLQTNTEAFF

clone size: NA
D gene: NA
V gene: TRBV3-1/TRBV3-2
J gene: TRBJ1-6
CDR3 DNA: TGTGCCAGCAGCCTACTGGGGCCAAATTCACCCCTCCACTTT
CDR3 protein: CASSLLGPNSPLHF

clone size: NA
D gene: TRBD1
V gene: TRBV19
J gene: TRBJ1-6
CDR3 DNA: TGTGCCAGTGAGGGACAGGGTGATTCACCCCTCCACTTT
CDR3 protein: CASEGQGDSPLHF

clone size: NA
D gene: TRBD1
V gene: TRBV6-1
J gene: TRBJ2-1
CDR3 DNA: TGTGCCAGCAGTGAATTTGGACAGGGTTACAATGAGCAGTTCTTC
CDR3 protein: CASSEFGQGYNEQFF

clone size: once
D gene: NA
V gene: TRBV5-4
J gene: TRBJ1-3
CDR3 DNA: TGTGCCAGCAGCTTGGGGGGCGCGGGAAACACCATATATTTT
CDR3 protein: CASSLGGAGNTIYF

clone size: NA
D gene: TRBD1
V gene: TRBV27
J gene: TRBJ1-2
CDR3 DNA: TGTGCCAGCAGTTTTAAGGGGGCTCTCTATGGCTACACCTTC
CDR3 protein: CASSFKGALYGYTF

clone size: NA
D gene: NA
V gene: TRBV11-2
J gene: TRBJ2-7
CDR3 DNA: TGTGCCAGCAGCTTAGCAACGACAGGATCCTACGAGCAGTACTTC
CDR3 protein: CASSLATTGSYEQYF

clone size: NA
D gene: TRBD1
V gene: TRBV29-1
J gene: TRBJ2-7
CDR3 DNA: TGCAGCGCTACAGGGGCGGATCGCGAGCAGTACTTC
CDR3 protein: CSATGADREQYF

clone size: NA
D gene: TRBD1
V gene: TRBV6-5
J gene: TRBJ1-6
CDR3 DNA: TGTGCCAGCAGTTATTTCGGACAGGCAAATTCACCCCTCCACTTT
CDR3 protein: CASSYFGQANSPLHF

clone size: NA
D gene: TRBD1
V gene: TRBV4-2
J gene: TRBJ1-1
CDR3 DNA: TGTGCCAGCAGCCAAACGGGACAGGGGAACACTGAAGCTTTCTTT
CDR3 protein: CASSQTGQGNTEAFF

clone size: NA
D gene: TRBD2
V gene: TRBV11-2
J gene: TRBJ2-3
CDR3 DNA: TGTGCCAGCAGCTTAGGGGCTAGCGGGGGGGCCGACACGCAGTATTTT
CDR3 protein: CASSLGASGGADTQYF

clone size: NA
D gene: TRBD2
V gene: TRBV6-1
J gene: TRBJ2-1
CDR3 DNA: TGTGCCAGCAGTGTGTGGGTGAGCGGGGAGACTGACAATGAGCAGTTCTTC
CDR3 protein: CASSVWVSGETDNEQFF

clone size: NA
D gene: NA
V gene: TRBV11-3
J gene: TRBJ2-7
CDR3 DNA: TGTGCCAGCAGCCTGGGCAGGGTCGAGGACGAGCAGTACTTC
CDR3 protein: CASSLGRVEDEQYF

clone size: once
D gene: NA
V gene: TRBV14
J gene: TRBJ2-7
CDR3 DNA: TGTGCCAGCAGCCACTCTCTCTTCTCCTACGAGCAGTACTTC
CDR3 protein: CASSHSLFSYEQYF

clone size: NA
D gene: TRBD1
V gene: TRBV5-4
J gene: TRBJ2-5
CDR3 DNA: TGTGCCAGCAACACAGGGGGGAGAATGGAGACCCAGTACTTC
CDR3 protein: CASNTGGRMETQYF

clone size: NA
D gene: TRBD2
V gene: TRBV13
J gene: TRBJ2-3
CDR3 DNA: TGTGCCAGCAGCGCCGGGACTAGCGGACGCACAGATACGCAGTATTTT
CDR3 protein: CASSAGTSGRTDTQYF

clone size: NA
D gene: TRBD1
V gene: TRBV19
J gene: TRBJ1-2
CDR3 DNA: TGTGCCAGTAGTGATATCATGGGACAGGGATTGGACTATGGCTACACCTTC
CDR3 protein: CASSDIMGQGLDYGYTF

clone size: NA
D gene: NA
V gene: TRBV6-6
J gene: TRBJ1-6
CDR3 DNA: TGTGCCAGCAGTCCCCTTCGGACAGTCTTGGGGACCTATAATTCACCCCTCCACTTT
CDR3 protein: CASSPLRTVLGTYNSPLHF

clone size: NA
D gene: TRBD2
V gene: TRBV18
J gene: TRBJ2-3
CDR3 DNA: TGTGCCAGCTCTCTCACGGGGGGAACAGATACGCAGTATTTT
CDR3 protein: CASSLTGGTDTQYF

clone size: NA
D gene: NA
V gene: TRBV5-1
J gene: TRBJ1-2
CDR3 DNA: TGCGCCAGCAGCCTAATATTCGGGAATGGCTACACCTTC
CDR3 protein: CASSLIFGNGYTF

clone size: NA
D gene: NA
V gene: TRBV5-4
J gene: TRBJ1-6
CDR3 DNA: TGTGCCAGCAGCTTGGGACAATCGGCTTCACCCCTCCACTTT
CDR3 protein: CASSLGQSASPLHF

clone size: NA
D gene: NA
V gene: TRBV7-2
J gene: TRBJ1-4
CDR3 DNA: TGTGCCAGCAGCTTGGTCCGGACGGGCGGGCAACTGTTTTTT
CDR3 protein: CASSLVRTGGQLFF

clone size: NA
D gene: NA
V gene: TRBV5-6
J gene: TRBJ2-7
CDR3 DNA: TGTGCCAGCAGCTTGGGGGTCGGAGGGATGTATTACGAGCAGTACTTC
CDR3 protein: CASSLGVGGMYYEQYF

clone size: NA
D gene: TRBD2
V gene: TRBV11-3
J gene: TRBJ2-3
CDR3 DNA: TGTGCCAGCAGCTTAGGACTAGCGGGGGGCACAGATACGCAGTATTTT
CDR3 protein: CASSLGLAGGTDTQYF